The source of this T cell receptor (beta chain) is a study of long-term antiretroviral therapy in people with HIV. With 8 bases removed from V and 5 bases from J, the gap between germline ends came to 15 bases. The CDR3 length is 14 residues. Germline V gives CDR1 MNHNS, CDR2 SASEGT. Run at survey level, the immunoSEQ assay was version v3.0. This table comes from immunoSEQ multiplex PCR, and its TCRdb copy is limited to in-frame clones, with some not included. The data show 34,000 or so clones, approximately 85% seen once. This clone was seen a handful of times. The rearrangement joins TRBV6-1 to TRBJ1-4; D is possibly TRBD1 (6 bases). This TCR was sampled from a woman aged 25 to 39 with HIV. The source was unsorted PBMCs, collected around 2.7 years before starting antiretroviral therapy. The CDR3: CASGEGTLNEKLFF. CDR3 nucleotide sequence: TGTGCCAGCGGCGAAGGGACACTAAATGAAAAACTGTTTTTT.